These 13 T cell receptor beta chains share one sample of origin, sequenced in a study of CD4 T cells in relation to SARS-CoV-2 and coronaviruses. CD4+ T cells from unexposed donors were obtained before the COVID-19 pandemic (2011-2018). Isolation of CD4+ T cells took place after 10 days in culture. Antigen specificity for these receptors is unknown. Measured with immunoSEQ multiplex PCR; TCRdb has only the in-frame clones, and not every one. The sample shows more than 20,000 clones, over 60% of them seen only once. Sequencing was done on a sample of CD4+ T cells from PBMCs, cultured in vitro. The origin of the receptors is a human donor in good health.

The chain couples TRBV7-2 to TRBJ1-1, with 12 bases identical to TRBD1. Germline CDR1 and CDR2: SGHTA and FQGNSA. The CDR3 runs 17 residues. Trimming took 1 base from V and 4 from J; bases not matched to a gene: 7. This CDR3 is CASSLGGQGARGTEAFF. In DNA form, the CDR3 reads TGTGCCAGCAGCTTAGGGGGACAGGGGGCGCGGGGCACTGAAGCTTTCTTT.

The V and J genes are TRBV10-1 and TRBJ1-1; 8 bases line up with TRBD1. Losses at the gene ends were 3 bases for V and 4 bases for J; bases not matched to a gene: 10. Germline CDR1 WNHNN, CDR2 SYGVQD (reference sequence). The CDR3 sequence is 16 residues long. CDR3 region: CASSDHSWTGRTEAFF. CDR3 nucleotide sequence: TGCGCCAGCAGTGATCACTCCTGGACAGGGCGCACTGAAGCTTTCTTT.

This clone was seen only a few times. The V gene is TRBV6-2 or TRBV6-3, the J gene TRBJ1-1; TRBD1 might be the D (6 bases). The CDR3 runs to 14 residues. V was trimmed by 2 bases and J by 1 base, leaving 8 bases between them. Looked up from germline, CDR1 is MNHEY and CDR2 is SVGEGT. This CDR3 is CASSYIGGNTEAFF. The CDR3, as DNA: TGTGCCAGCAGTTACATAGGGGGGAACACTGAAGCTTTCTTT.

The chain links TRBV4-3 to TRBJ2-2; D is uncertain. The germline CDR1 and CDR2 sequences are LGHNA and YSLEER. This CDR3 has 15 amino acids. With 4 bases removed from V and 2 bases from J, the gap between germline ends came to 11 bases. The DNA for the CDR3 is TGCGCCAGCAGCCCCCAATGGGGAAACACCGGGGAGCTGTTTTTT. It codes for CASSPQWGNTGELFF.

By frequency in the sample, this clone is medium-sized (0.01 to 0.1%). This rearrangement joins TRBV10-2 to TRBJ2-7; no clear D. From germline, CDR1 is WSHSY and CDR2 SAAADI. This CDR3 contains 11 residues. V dropped 6 bases and J dropped 3 bases, with 6 bases sitting between them. The CDR3 region is CASRGFYEQYF. The CDR3 coding sequence is TGCGCCAGCAGGGGGTTCTACGAGCAGTACTTC.

This clone has only one observation. The V and J genes are TRBV16 and TRBJ2-5; 8 nucleotides align to TRBD2. With 5 bases clipped from V and 2 bases from J, the junction kept 4 bases outside the gene matches. Germline CDR1 and CDR2: KGHSY and FQNENV. The CDR3 is made up of 14 amino acids. CDR3 in DNA: TGTGCCAGCAGCATAAGCGGGAGTCAAGAGACCCAGTACTTC. This gives the protein CASSISGSQETQYF.

The gene calls are TRBV2 and TRBJ1-2; 8 bases agree with TRBD1. CDR3 length: 14 amino acids. The V gene's germline CDR1 is SNHLY and CDR2 FYNNEI. J gave up 7 bases and V 6 bases, and 10 bases lay outside the gene matches. In DNA form, the CDR3 reads TGTGCCAGCAGCTACCAGGGGGCAATTTTTGGCTACACCTTC. Protein sequence: CASSYQGAIFGYTF.

The chain joins TRBV5-4 to TRBJ2-5; TRBD1 matches at 8 bases. Per the germline V gene, CDR1 is SGHNT and CDR2 is YYREEE (reference sequence). V was clipped by 0 bases and J by 5 bases; unmatched bases: 6. The CDR3 covers 15 residues. The CDR3 spells CASSLEGQGWETQYF. CDR3 coding DNA: TGTGCCAGCAGCTTGGAAGGACAGGGTTGGGAGACCCAGTACTTC.

This chain connects TRBV11-2 to TRBJ1-1; D is perhaps TRBD1 (5 bases). The ends were cut back, 5 bases at V and 0 bases at J, with 10 bases in the middle. The CDR3 is 14 amino acids. The germline V gene encodes CDR1 SGHAT and CDR2 FQNNGV. DNA of the CDR3: TGTGCCAGCAGCCACCCGACAGTGAACACTGAAGCTTTCTTT. Translation: CASSHPTVNTEAFF.

The chain employs TRBV30 and TRBJ2-1; TRBD2 matches at 8 bases. After removal of 8 bases from V and 8 bases from J, the junction contained 17 bases not matched to a gene. Germline V gives CDR1 GTSNPN, CDR2 SVGIG (reference sequence). The CDR3 spans 15 residues. CDR3 loop: CAGSWGSGRVDEQFF. CDR3 DNA sequence: TGTGCCGGGTCTTGGGGTTCCGGGAGGGTGGATGAGCAGTTCTTC.

Only a few counts were recorded for this clone. This chain connects TRBV18 to TRBJ2-1; TRBD1 matches at 8 bases. Germline loops: CDR1 KGHSH, CDR2 LQKENI. The CDR3 sequence is 16 residues long. The V gene end was trimmed by 3 bases and the J gene end by 7 bases; junction bases not matched to a gene: 11. CDR3 protein: CASSPRSGQGFNEQFF. In DNA, the CDR3 is TGTGCCAGCTCACCCCGATCTGGACAGGGATTTAATGAGCAGTTCTTC.

The J gene is TRBJ2-5, the V gene TRBV5-1; 11 positions agree with TRBD2. The ends lost 7 bases at V and 4 bases at J; junction bases unmatched: 6. This CDR3 has 14 amino acids. CDR1 and CDR2 from the germline V gene are SGHRS and YFSETQ. CDR3 bases: TGCGCCAGCTCTAGCGGGGGGAAGGGAGAGACCCAGTACTTC. It encodes CASSSGGKGETQYF.

This clone has a handful of counts. The rearrangement links TRBV5-1 to TRBJ2-1; TRBD2 aligns across 16 bases. The CDR3 totals 15 residues. The germline V gene encodes CDR1 SGHRS and CDR2 YFSETQ. The junction had 5 bases not matched to a gene; V was cut back by 5 bases and J by 9 bases. The CDR3, as DNA: TGCGCCAGCAGGCAAGGGACTAGCGGGGGGGGTGAGCAGTTCTTC. Amino acid sequence: CASRQGTSGGGEQFF.